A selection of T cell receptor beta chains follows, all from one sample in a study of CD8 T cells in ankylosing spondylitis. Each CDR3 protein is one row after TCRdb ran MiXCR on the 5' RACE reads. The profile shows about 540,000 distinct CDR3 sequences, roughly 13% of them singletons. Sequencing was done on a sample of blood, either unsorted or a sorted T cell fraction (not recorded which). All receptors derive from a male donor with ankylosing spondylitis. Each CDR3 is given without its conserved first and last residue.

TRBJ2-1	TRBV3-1	ASSRIPGLAGVEQF
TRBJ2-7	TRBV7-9	ASSPLAGGNNEQY
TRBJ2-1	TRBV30	AWSVARNEQF
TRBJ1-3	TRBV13	ASSLGESNTIY
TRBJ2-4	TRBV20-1	SARDDLAVAKNIQY
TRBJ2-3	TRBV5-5	ASSLEPGQGAADTQY
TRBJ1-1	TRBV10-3	AISESGVSKAF
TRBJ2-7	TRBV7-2	ASSLVAEQY
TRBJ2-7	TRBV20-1	SARDLRQGPLEQY
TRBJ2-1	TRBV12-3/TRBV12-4	ASSFEAGAPGYNEQF
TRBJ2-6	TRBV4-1	ASSPPRWSAGANVLT
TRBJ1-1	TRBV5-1	ASSLGTPLLNTEAF
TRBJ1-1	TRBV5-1	ASSPLQTRPEAF
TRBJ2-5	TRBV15	ATSRGERRGAQY
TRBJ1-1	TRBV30	AWIAPDRGLTEAF
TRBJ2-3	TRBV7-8	ASDWTGGATDTQY
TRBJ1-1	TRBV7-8	ASSFGTYEKAF
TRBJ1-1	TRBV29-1	SAPQGAVGTEAF
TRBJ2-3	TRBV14	ASGLAGADTQY
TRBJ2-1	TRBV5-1	ASSLGLTNNEQF
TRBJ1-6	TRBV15	ATSRDPSRNSPLH
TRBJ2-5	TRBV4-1	ASSQMGAGQETQY
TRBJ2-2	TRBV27	ASSLSRLTGELF
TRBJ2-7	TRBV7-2	ASSHTYQGSYEQY
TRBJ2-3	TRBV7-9	ASSSLAETDTDTQY
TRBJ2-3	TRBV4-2	ASSQGLVGLTDTQY
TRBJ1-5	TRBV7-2	ASSLIVNSNQPQH
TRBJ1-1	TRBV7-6	ASSLNSWGVNTEAF
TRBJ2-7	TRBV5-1	ASGTGGGGGEQY
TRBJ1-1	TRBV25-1	ASSILEAVTDTEAF
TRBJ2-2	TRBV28	ASSLLPRLATGELF
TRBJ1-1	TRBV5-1	ASSLSPRDDTEAF
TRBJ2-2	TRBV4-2	ASSQFKGAGDTGELF
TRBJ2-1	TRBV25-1	ASSELRDRDEQF
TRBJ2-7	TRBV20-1	SARDWQNTGFGTYEQY
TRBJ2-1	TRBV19	ASSIRDSFNNEQF
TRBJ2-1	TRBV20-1	SAREAGGVGQF
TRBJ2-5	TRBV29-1	SITGRQETQY
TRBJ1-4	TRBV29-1	SGQENEKLF
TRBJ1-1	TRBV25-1	ASSARQGGNTEAF
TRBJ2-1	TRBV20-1	SASWEFSYNEQF
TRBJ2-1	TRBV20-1	SAGAKGYEQF
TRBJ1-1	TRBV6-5	ASSYGRELNTEAF